This record concerns one TCR beta chain sequence. TCRdb reprocessed the 5' RACE reads, keeping one entry per CDR3 protein, no DNA. The sample shows approximately 210,000 distinct CDR3 sequences, and 7.5% to 9.5% sits with its ten largest clones. The sample comes from a study of monozygotic twins with inflammatory bowel disease. Total RNA isolation used whole blood (no T cell sorting was performed). This CDR3 contains 14 residues. CDR1 SGHNT and CDR2 YYREEE come from the germline V gene (reference sequence). Specimen: blood. The rearrangement uses TRBV5-4 and TRBJ1-2. The TCR was taken from a human donor with ulcerative colitis or Crohn's disease, or a healthy co-twin of an affected twin (not recorded which). This CDR3 reads CASSLEGLKGGYTF.